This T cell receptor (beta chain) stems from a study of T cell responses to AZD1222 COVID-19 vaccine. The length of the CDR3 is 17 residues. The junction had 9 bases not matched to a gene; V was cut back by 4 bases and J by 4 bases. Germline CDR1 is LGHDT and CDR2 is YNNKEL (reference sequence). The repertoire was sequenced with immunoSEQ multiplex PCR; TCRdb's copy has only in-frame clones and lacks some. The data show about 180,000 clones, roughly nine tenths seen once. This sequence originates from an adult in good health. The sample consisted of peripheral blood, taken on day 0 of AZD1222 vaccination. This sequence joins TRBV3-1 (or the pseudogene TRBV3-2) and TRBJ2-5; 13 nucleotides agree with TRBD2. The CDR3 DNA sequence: TGTGCCAGCAGCCGGCCCGAAGGGACTAGCGGGGTAGAGACCCAGTACTTC. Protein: CASSRPEGTSGVETQYF.